Below, 27 T cell receptor beta chains from the same sample are listed, as sequenced in a study of beta chain features in type 1 diabetes (dated by TCRdb to 2016 to 2019). Study-wide findings and limitations: A moderate but significant shortening of TCRB CDR3 length was observed in type 1 diabetes patients in all four CD4+ subsets.

No antigen has been identified for these receptors. Library prep was done by the immunoSEQ multiplex PCR assay. The entire isolated RNA was reverse transcribed using the High Capacity cDNA Reverse Transcription Kit, and thus expressed TCRB transcripts were sequenced. Sourced from immuneACCESS, this table was stored by TCRdb with only in-frame sequences that have V and J called. A share of the clones is absent; for the studies checked, an unresolved V gene accounts for under half, and the remainder has no known explanation. The sample yields 630,000 or so clones; 11% to 15% were counted once. The top ten hold 0.035% to 0.04% of the sample. The sequencing sample was made of naive CD4+ T cells from blood. The sample's cell subset or site label, in plain terms: true naive CD4+ T cells. The receptors come from a man aged 18-30 years with type 1 diabetes.

This rearrangement joins TRBV5-6 to TRBJ1-1; no definite D call. V lost 1 base, J lost 4 bases, and 8 bases lay in between. This CDR3 region has 13 residues. In germline, CDR1 is SGHDT, CDR2 YYEEEE. The CDR3 loop is CASSLQLGTEAFF. Written as DNA, the CDR3 is TGTGCCAGCAGCTTGCAATTGGGCACTGAAGCTTTCTTT.

This chain links TRBV4-3 with TRBJ1-6, with D perhaps matching TRBD1 (6 bases). Germline V gives CDR1 LGHNA, CDR2 YSLEER. Deletions cut 5 bases from V and 2 bases from J, with 13 bases between. There are 16 residues in the CDR3. This CDR3 reads CASSVEGGTYNSPLHF. In DNA, the CDR3 is TGCGCCAGCAGCGTAGAGGGGGGAACCTATAATTCACCCCTCCACTTT.

The rearrangement uses TRBV30 and TRBJ2-3; D is unclear. This CDR3 is built from 14 residues. Germline values: CDR1 GTSNPN, CDR2 SVGIG (reference sequence). Trimming shortened V by 3 bases and J by 2 bases, and 12 bases separated the two germline ends. The CDR3 DNA reads TGTGCCTGGAGGGCACGGCAGATCACAGATACGCAGTATTTT. Its protein product is CAWRARQITDTQYF.

The CDR3 DNA sequence: TGTGCCAGCAGCTTGGGACAGGGGGCAAGAGTCACTGAAGCTTTCTTT. Residues: CASSLGQGARVTEAFF. This chain links TRBV5-6 with TRBJ1-1; 10 bases align to TRBD1. V shed 0 bases and J 4 bases; nucleotides not matched to a gene: 6. The germline gives CDR1 SGHDT, CDR2 YYEEEE. The length of the CDR3 is 16 residues.

About this clone itself: Different DNA sequences within this sample yield the same CDR3. V usage is TRBV28 and J usage is TRBJ1-2; TRBD1 matches 8 bases. The germline gives CDR1 MDHEN, CDR2 SYDVKM. The CDR3 runs to 14 residues. V was pared by 3 bases and J by 2 bases, with 2 bases of the junction left unmatched. CDR3 residues: CASSLGQANYGYTF. The CDR3 coding sequence is TGTGCCAGCAGTTTGGGACAGGCAAACTATGGCTACACCTTC.

This clone was picked up a small number of times. V usage is TRBV30 and J usage is TRBJ2-2, with a weak D call TRBD1 (5 bases). CDR1 is GTSNPN, CDR2 SVGIG, per germline (reference sequence). This CDR3 contains 11 residues. V was shortened by 4 bases and J by 7 bases, with 7 bases between the two germline ends. The chain's CDR3 is CAWNRIGELFF. The DNA of the CDR3 is TGTGCCTGGAACAGGATCGGGGAGCTGTTTTTT.

The rearrangement joins TRBV6-1 to TRBJ2-6, with no clear D. The germline CDR1 and CDR2 sequences are MNHNS and SASEGT. Trimming shortened V by 5 bases and J by 4 bases, and 12 bases separated the two germline ends. The CDR3 contains 15 residues. In DNA form, the CDR3 reads TGTGCCAGCAGTCCCGGCGGTGCCGGGGCCAACGTCCTGACTTTC. This translates into CASSPGGAGANVLTF.

The chain couples TRBV6-5 to TRBJ2-2, with TRBD2 matching 10 bases. Germline V gene lookup returns CDR1 MNHEY and CDR2 SVGAGI. CDR3 length equals 15 residues. The V and J ends lost 7 bases and 5 bases, in that order; junction bases with no gene match: 7. The CDR3 loop reads CASTPLAGATGELFF. The CDR3 DNA follows: TGTGCCAGCACCCCTCTAGCGGGAGCGACCGGGGAGCTGTTTTTT.

The gene calls are TRBV29-1 and TRBJ2-1; 12 bases map to TRBD2. CDR1 SQVTM and CDR2 ANQGSEA come from the germline V gene. The CDR3 spans 13 residues. Trimming cost V 5 bases and J 12 bases; bases outside gene matches: 8. CDR3 in DNA: TGCAGCGTTTTGCTAGCGGGAGGGCAGTCGCAGTTCTTC. Its protein is CSVLLAGGQSQFF.

The chain carries TRBV5-1 and TRBJ2-2; D ambiguous. The germline V gene encodes CDR1 SGHRS and CDR2 YFSETQ. V was pared by 7 bases and J by 2 bases, with 12 bases between. The CDR3 has 14 amino acids. As DNA, the CDR3 is TGCGCCAGCTCTCCCTGGGGAAACACCGGGGAGCTGTTTTTT. Encoded protein: CASSPWGNTGELFF.

This chain links TRBV18 with TRBJ2-2; D is possibly TRBD2 (6 bases). This CDR3 contains 15 residues. Germline CDR1 is KGHSH and CDR2 is LQKENI. Trimming removed 5 bases from V and 4 bases from J, with 14 bases in between. This chain's CDR3 is CASSSWEESTGELFF. The CDR3 DNA is TGTGCCAGCTCATCATGGGAGGAAAGCACCGGGGAGCTGTTTTTT.

V and J are TRBV30 and TRBJ1-1, with D unresolved. The CDR3 runs to 11 residues. The V gene lost 4 bases and the J gene lost 0 bases, with 3 bases spanning the gap. Germline V gives CDR1 GTSNPN, CDR2 SVGIG (reference sequence). The CDR3 bases are TGTGCCTGGAACGTGAACACTGAAGCTTTCTTT. This codes for CAWNVNTEAFF.

This clone has only a few counts. This chain joins TRBV2 and TRBJ1-5; 7 bases line up with TRBD1. The CDR3 has 16 residues. Per the germline V gene, CDR1 is SNHLY and CDR2 is FYNNEI. The V and J ends lost 7 bases and 0 bases, in that order; junction bases with no gene match: 9. CDR3 bases: TGTGCCAGCAAGACAGGGACCACCATTAGCAATCAGCCCCAGCATTTT. The encoded protein is CASKTGTTISNQPQHF.

This rearrangement joins TRBV20-1 to TRBJ2-3; no firm D call. The CDR3 runs 11 residues. V lost 5 bases, J lost 12 bases, and 15 bases lay in between. Germline V lookup: CDR1 DFQATT, CDR2 SNEGSKA (reference sequence). The CDR3 DNA is TGCAGTGCTTCGACCCTGAGTAATCAGTATTTT. This codes for CSASTLSNQYF.

The sample holds a few counts of this clone. This rearrangement joins TRBV4-2 to TRBJ1-5; D not resolved. In germline, CDR1 is LGHNA, CDR2 YNFKEQ. The CDR3 totals 16 residues. Trimming left V 0 bases short and J 4 bases short, with 13 bases between. As DNA, the CDR3 is TGTGCCAGCAGCCAAGATCTGGGGAGCGGGAATCAGCCCCAGCATTTT. Translated: CASSQDLGSGNQPQHF.

The chain is built from TRBV10-3 and TRBJ2-7, with 7 bases that match TRBD1. This CDR3 has 15 residues. V shed 6 bases, J shed 3 bases, and the junction held 11 bases outside the gene matches. CDR1 ENHRY and CDR2 SYGVKD come from the germline V gene. Written as DNA, the CDR3 is TGTGCCATCAGCGCGACAGGGTTGGCCGGCTACGAGCAGTACTTC. It yields the protein CAISATGLAGYEQYF.

The chain recombines TRBV6-5 with TRBJ1-5; D is uncertain. CDR1 is MNHEY and CDR2 is SVGAGI in the germline V gene. There are 13 residues in the CDR3. Trimming removed 5 bases at V and 6 bases at J, with 11 bases between. The CDR3 nucleotides read TGTGCCAGCAGTCTGAAGTTGGGTCAGCCCCAGCATTTT. Translated: CASSLKLGQPQHF.

The rearrangement joins TRBV27 to TRBJ2-3; 7 positions agree with TRBD1. With V trimmed by 2 bases and J by 4 bases, 6 bases remained unmatched. Looked up from germline, CDR1 is MNHEY and CDR2 is SMNVEV (reference sequence). The length of the CDR3 is 15 residues. CDR3 sequence reads: CASSLGDRVPDTQYF. The CDR3 coding sequence is TGTGCCAGCAGTTTAGGCGACAGGGTGCCAGATACGCAGTATTTT.

The chain joins TRBV5-1 to TRBJ2-3, with D possibly matching TRBD2 (6 bases). Germline values: CDR1 SGHRS, CDR2 YFSETQ. This CDR3 contains 16 residues. V lost 1 base and J lost 6, with 18 bases in between. CDR3 sequence: CASSLFPLGSGDTQYF. The CDR3 coding sequence is TGCGCCAGCAGCTTGTTTCCCCTCGGGAGTGGGGATACGCAGTATTTT.

The V and J genes are TRBV29-1 and TRBJ1-2; D perhaps matches TRBD1 (5 bases). Trimming shortened V by 5 bases and J by 5 bases, and 12 bases separated the two germline ends. This CDR3 region has 12 residues. In germline, CDR1 is SQVTM, CDR2 ANQGSEA. The CDR3 reads CSVILGDYGYTF. In DNA, the CDR3 is TGCAGCGTTATCTTGGGGGATTATGGCTACACCTTC.

The chain couples TRBV4-3 to TRBJ1-3; D unclear. CDR1 is LGHNA, CDR2 YSLEER, per germline. V lost 6 bases to trimming and J lost 1 base, with 13 bases between them. The CDR3 spans 15 residues. The CDR3 reads CASSWMSGSGNTIYF. DNA for the CDR3: TGCGCCAGCAGTTGGATGAGCGGGTCTGGAAACACCATATATTTT.

The rearrangement uses TRBV18 and TRBJ2-7; tentatively, D is TRBD1 (6 bases). The V gene lost 5 bases and the J gene lost 2 bases, with 10 bases spanning the gap. CDR3 length: 13 amino acids. Germline V gene data show CDR1 as KGHSH and CDR2 as LQKENI. For the CDR3, the DNA is TGTGCCAGCTCAGATGGACAGACCTACGAGCAGTACTTC. Translated, it gives CASSDGQTYEQYF.

This clone was counted between two and nine times. The chain couples TRBV27 to TRBJ2-7; no definite D call. Germline CDR1 and CDR2: MNHEY and SMNVEV (reference sequence). There are 14 residues in the CDR3. Trimming stripped 7 bases from V and 2 bases from J, with 15 bases between. The CDR3 is CASTGSGPTYEQYF. The CDR3 DNA sequence: TGTGCCAGCACCGGGTCCGGACCTACCTACGAGCAGTACTTC.

The chain employs TRBV4-2 and TRBJ2-5, with 11 nucleotides matching TRBD2. The length of the CDR3 is 16 residues. CDR1 and CDR2 from the germline V gene are LGHNA and YNFKEQ. V was clipped by 3 bases and J by 1 base; unmatched bases: 4. The CDR3 here is CASSHAGTSGQETQYF. For the CDR3, the DNA is TGTGCCAGCAGCCACGCCGGGACTAGCGGCCAAGAGACCCAGTACTTC.

The chain combines TRBV19 with TRBJ1-5; TRBD1 matches at 9 bases. V was clipped by 5 bases and J by 7 bases; unmatched bases: 12. Germline V gives CDR1 LNHDA, CDR2 SQIVND (reference sequence). This CDR3 has 16 amino acids. The CDR3: CASSDAQGQGLQPQHF. Here the CDR3 DNA reads TGTGCCAGTAGTGACGCCCAAGGACAGGGGTTACAGCCCCAGCATTTT.

This clone was seen a handful of times. The sample carries other DNA sequences with the same CDR3. The CDR3 spells CASSFSTGELFF. CDR3 sequence (DNA): TGCGCCAGCAGCTTTAGCACCGGGGAGCTGTTTTTT. The chain employs TRBV5-1 and TRBJ2-2, with no clear D. The CDR3 contains 12 residues. CDR1 is SGHRS, CDR2 YFSETQ, per germline. V dropped 2 bases and J dropped 4 bases, with 3 bases sitting between them. The full variable domain, with the rest looked up from reference TRBV5-1 and TRBJ2-2, is KAGVTQTPRYLIKTRGQQVTLSCSPISGHRSVSWYQQTPGQGLQFLFEYFSETQRNKGNFPGRFSGRQFSNSRSEMNVSTLELGDSALYLCASSFSTGELFFGEGSRLTVL.

The rearrangement links TRBV27 to TRBJ2-1, with D perhaps TRBD1 (7 bases). With 2 bases removed from V and 8 bases from J, the gap between germline ends came to 16 bases. The CDR3 is 15 residues long. Germline CDR1 MNHEY, CDR2 SMNVEV (reference sequence). Here the CDR3 DNA reads TGTGCCAGCAGTTTAGACGGAGGGGGCACATATGAGCAGTTCTTC. Its translation is CASSLDGGGTYEQFF.